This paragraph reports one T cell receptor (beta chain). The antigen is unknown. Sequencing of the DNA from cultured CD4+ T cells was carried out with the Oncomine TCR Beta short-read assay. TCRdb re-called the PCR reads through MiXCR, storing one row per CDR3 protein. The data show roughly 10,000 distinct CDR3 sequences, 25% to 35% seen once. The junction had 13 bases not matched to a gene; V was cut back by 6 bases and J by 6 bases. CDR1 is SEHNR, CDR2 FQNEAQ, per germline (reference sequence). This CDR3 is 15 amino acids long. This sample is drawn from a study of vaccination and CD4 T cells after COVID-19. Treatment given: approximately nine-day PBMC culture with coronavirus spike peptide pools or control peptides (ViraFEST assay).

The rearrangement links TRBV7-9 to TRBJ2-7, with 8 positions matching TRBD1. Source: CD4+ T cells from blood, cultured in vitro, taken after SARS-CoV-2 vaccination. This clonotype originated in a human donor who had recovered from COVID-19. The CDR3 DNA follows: TGTGCCAGCAGTCACGGACAGGGACCCCATCGCGAGCAGTACTTC. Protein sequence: CASSHGQGPHREQYF.